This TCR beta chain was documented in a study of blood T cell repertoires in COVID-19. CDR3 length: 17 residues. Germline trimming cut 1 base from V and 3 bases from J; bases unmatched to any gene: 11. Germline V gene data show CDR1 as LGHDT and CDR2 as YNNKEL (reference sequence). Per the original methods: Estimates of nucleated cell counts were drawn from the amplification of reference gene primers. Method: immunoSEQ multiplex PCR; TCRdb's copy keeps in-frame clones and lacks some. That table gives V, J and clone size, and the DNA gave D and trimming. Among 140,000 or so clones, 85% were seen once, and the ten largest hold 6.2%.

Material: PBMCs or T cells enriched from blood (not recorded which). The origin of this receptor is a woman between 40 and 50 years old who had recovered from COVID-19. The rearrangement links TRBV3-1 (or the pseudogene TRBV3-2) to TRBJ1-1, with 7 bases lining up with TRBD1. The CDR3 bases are TGTGCCAGCAGCCAAGTGTTTAGGGGGCCGAGGTACACTGAAGCTTTCTTT. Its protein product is CASSQVFRGPRYTEAFF.